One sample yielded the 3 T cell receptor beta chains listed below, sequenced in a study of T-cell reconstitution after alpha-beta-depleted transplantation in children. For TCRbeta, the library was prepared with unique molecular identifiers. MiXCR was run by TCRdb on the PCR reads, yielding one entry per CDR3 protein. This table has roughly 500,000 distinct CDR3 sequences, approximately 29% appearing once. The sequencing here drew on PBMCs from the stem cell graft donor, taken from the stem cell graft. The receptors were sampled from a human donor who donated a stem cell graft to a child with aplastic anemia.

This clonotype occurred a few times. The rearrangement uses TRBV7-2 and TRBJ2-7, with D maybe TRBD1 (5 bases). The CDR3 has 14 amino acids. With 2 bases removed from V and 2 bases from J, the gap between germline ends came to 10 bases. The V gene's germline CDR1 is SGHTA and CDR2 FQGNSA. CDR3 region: CASSLNAGPYEQYF. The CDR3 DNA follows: TGTGCCAGCAGCTTAAACGCAGGGCCCTACGAGCAGTACTTC.

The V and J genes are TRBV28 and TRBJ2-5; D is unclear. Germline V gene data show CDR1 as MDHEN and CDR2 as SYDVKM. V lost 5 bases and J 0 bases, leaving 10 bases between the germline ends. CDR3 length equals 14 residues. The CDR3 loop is CASSPPRYQETQYF. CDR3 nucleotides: TGTGCCAGCAGTCCCCCTAGGTACCAAGAGACCCAGTACTTC. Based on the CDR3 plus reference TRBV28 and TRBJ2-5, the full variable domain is DVKVTQSSRYLVKRTGEKVFLECVQDMDHENMFWYRQDPGLGLRLIYFSYDVKMKEKGDIPEGYSVSREKKERFSLILESASTNQTSMYLCASSPPRYQETQYFGPGTRLLVL.

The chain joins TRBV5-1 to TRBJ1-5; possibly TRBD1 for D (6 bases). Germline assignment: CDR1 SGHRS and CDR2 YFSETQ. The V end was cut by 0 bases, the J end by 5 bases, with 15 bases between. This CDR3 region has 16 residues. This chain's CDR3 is CASSLGGGRVDQPQHF. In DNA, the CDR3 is TGCGCCAGCAGCTTGGGAGGGGGGCGAGTTGATCAGCCCCAGCATTTT. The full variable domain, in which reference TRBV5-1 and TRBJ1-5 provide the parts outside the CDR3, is KAGVTQTPRYLIKTRGQQVTLSCSPISGHRSVSWYQQTPGQGLQFLFEYFSETQRNKGNFPGRFSGRQFSNSRSEMNVSTLELGDSALYLCASSLGGGRVDQPQHFGDGTRLSIL.